The rows below give T cell receptor beta chains drawn from one sample of a study of OX40 agonist ivuxolimab in advanced cancers. Some clones are missing from TCRdb's copy, which holds only in-frame ones; the method was immunoSEQ multiplex PCR. The sample includes some 62,000 clones, roughly four fifths seen only once; the top ten take approximately 9.4%. Sequencing was performed on CD4+ or CD8+ T cells sorted from blood, taken in a trial of the OX40 agonist ivuxolimab. Receptor source: an adult with an advanced solid tumor such as melanoma, head and neck, liver or kidney cancer. CDR3s include the opening cysteine and the closing phenylalanine or tryptophan. The order of the fields is J gene, V gene, D gene, clone size, CDR3 DNA, CDR3 protein. A D gene is named only where the DNA matches it firmly. Size is omitted from some rows. Given values are once, few, many or a class for expanded clones.

TRBJ2-3,TRBV9,-,-,TGTGCCAGCAGCGTAGGGGTGGGGACGCAGTATTTT,CASSVGVGTQYF
TRBJ1-5,TRBV7-2,-,once,TGTGCCAGCAGCTCACAGGCGACCTATAGCAATCAGCCCCAGCATTTT,CASSSQATYSNQPQHF
TRBJ1-1,TRBV19,TRBD1,-,TGTGCCAGTAGTAATAACAGGGGGATGGGCACTGAAGCTTTCTTT,CASSNNRGMGTEAFF
TRBJ1-2,TRBV4-3,-,-,TGCGCCAGCAGCCAAACCGGGACGGGATATGGCTACACCTTC,CASSQTGTGYGYTF
TRBJ1-4,TRBV4-2,-,-,TGTGCCAGCAGCCAACCCAGGGAGAACAGTGAAAAACTGTTTTTT,CASSQPRENSEKLFF
TRBJ2-2,TRBV7-8,-,-,TGTGCCAGCAGCTCAAAAATGGCAGTCCAGAACACCGGGGAGCTGTTTTTT,CASSSKMAVQNTGELFF
TRBJ1-2,TRBV7-2,-,-,TGTGCCAGCAGCTTAGGCAGGGGTTCTAACTATGGCTACACCTTC,CASSLGRGSNYGYTF
TRBJ1-2,TRBV28,TRBD1,-,TGTGCCAGCAGTCTTCGCGGGACAGGGTACCCAACTAACTATGGCTACACCTTC,CASSLRGTGYPTNYGYTF
TRBJ1-2,TRBV6-5,-,few,TGTGCCAGCAGTTATGGACACGGCTACACCTTC,CASSYGHGYTF
TRBJ2-1,TRBV18,-,-,TGTGCCAGCTCACCAAGGCAGATTAGCTCCTACAATGAGCAGTTCTTC,CASSPRQISSYNEQFF
TRBJ2-7,TRBV18,TRBD1,-,TGTGCCAGCTCACCGCCGGGACAGAGGAACGAGCAGTACTTC,CASSPPGQRNEQYF
TRBJ2-7,TRBV9,TRBD2,-,TGTGCCAGCAGCGTAGGGCTAGCGGGGGACTCCTACGAGCAGTACTTC,CASSVGLAGDSYEQYF
TRBJ2-3,TRBV5-8,TRBD1,-,TGTGCCAGCAGCCACGGGACAGGCGATACGCAGTATTTT,CASSHGTGDTQYF
TRBJ2-2,TRBV9,-,-,TGTGCCAGCGGGTGGACAGCGACGAACACCGGGGAGCTGTTTTTT,CASGWTATNTGELFF
TRBJ1-1,TRBV5-1,TRBD1,-,TGCGCCAGTGGGACAGACGATACTGAAGCTTTCTTT,CASGTDDTEAFF
TRBJ1-2,TRBV18,-,-,TGTGCCAGCTCACCACCGACACCCTATGGCTACACCTTC,CASSPPTPYGYTF
TRBJ2-5,TRBV5-1,TRBD2,-,TGCGCCAGCAGTTGGGGGGCTAGCGGGGTGTCAGGAGAGACCCAGTACTTC,CASSWGASGVSGETQYF
TRBJ2-1,TRBV9,TRBD2,-,TGTGCCAGCAGCGTTGGTAGCGGGAGGTCTCATGAGCAGTTCTTC,CASSVGSGRSHEQFF
TRBJ2-5,TRBV7-2,TRBD1,-,TGTGCCAGCAGCAAGATGGGACAGCTAGAGACCCAGTACTTC,CASSKMGQLETQYF
TRBJ1-2,TRBV6-5,-,-,TGTGCCAGCAGTTACTCGCAGGGGACTTTCGGCTATGGCTACACCTTC,CASSYSQGTFGYGYTF
TRBJ1-2,TRBV19,-,-,TGTGCCAGTAGCCGTCCACGGGGGGAAGGCTACACCTTC,CASSRPRGEGYTF
TRBJ1-2,TRBV12-5,-,-,TGTGCTAGTGGTTTCGGAGGGTTGGTCTATGGCTACACCTTC,CASGFGGLVYGYTF
TRBJ2-7,TRBV29-1,-,once,TGCAGCACCTCCCTCCTCGGAGGATACGAGCAGTACTTC,CSTSLLGGYEQYF
TRBJ2-5,TRBV11-1,-,-,TGTGCCAGCAGCTTAGGGAATCCAAGAGATGGCCAGTACTTC,CASSLGNPRDGQYF
TRBJ2-1,TRBV7-3,-,-,TGTGCCAGCAGCTTAACTTTCCGGGGTGAGCAGTTCTTC,CASSLTFRGEQFF
TRBJ1-1,TRBV7-9,TRBD1,-,TGTGCCAGCACCCTATCGACAGGGATGACCACTGAAGCTTTCTTT,CASTLSTGMTTEAFF
TRBJ1-2,TRBV5-1,TRBD1,-,TGCGCCAGCAGCGGGACAGACCTATATGGCTACACCTTC,CASSGTDLYGYTF
TRBJ2-1,TRBV6-5,-,-,TGTGCCAGCAGTTACATTAGGGGTATCTCCTACAATGAGCAGTTCTTC,CASSYIRGISYNEQFF
TRBJ2-4,TRBV7-8,-,-,TGTGCCAGCAGCCCACGTTTCAAAAACATTCAGTACTTC,CASSPRFKNIQYF
TRBJ2-2,TRBV4-1,TRBD2,once,TGCGCCAGCAGCCAAGGTCCTAGCGGGAAATACACCGGGGAGCTGTTTTTT,CASSQGPSGKYTGELFF
TRBJ2-1,TRBV5-6,TRBD2,-,TGTGCCAGCAGCGGGATACTAGCGGGGGGGCATCGCTACAATGAGCAGTTCTTC,CASSGILAGGHRYNEQFF
TRBJ1-5,TRBV7-8,-,-,TGTGCCAGCAGCTTAGAGGCGGGTTGGAGCAATCAGCCCCAGCATTTT,CASSLEAGWSNQPQHF
TRBJ1-3,TRBV30,-,-,TGTGCCTGGAGTGTACGGCGGCTTTACTCTGGAAACACCATATATTTT,CAWSVRRLYSGNTIYF
TRBJ2-3,TRBV9,TRBD2,-,TGTGCCAGCAGCGTAGGACTAGCGGGGGGCTTTAGCACAGATACGCAGTATTTT,CASSVGLAGGFSTDTQYF
TRBJ2-1,TRBV9,TRBD2,-,TGTGCCAGCAACCCACTAGCGGGAGTAAACAATGAGCAGTTCTTC,CASNPLAGVNNEQFF
TRBJ2-5,TRBV7-3,-,-,TGTGCCAGCAGCCGAGGGTTGGGGGAGACCCAGTACTTC,CASSRGLGETQYF
TRBJ1-2,TRBV7-3,TRBD1,few,TGTGCCAGCAGCTTAACGGGGACAGGGTCTGGCTACACCTTC,CASSLTGTGSGYTF